The next 10 T cell receptor beta chains were all read from a single sample in a study of cytomegalovirus exposure and HLA in healthy donors. With 60 Vbeta and 13 Jbeta primers, the PCR was carried out. Some clones are missing from TCRdb's copy, which holds only in-frame ones; the method was immunoSEQ multiplex PCR. Here the sample spans 150,000 to 200,000 clones, approximately 80% being singletons. The sequenced sample consisted of PBMCs. The receptors were sampled from a woman in her forties or fifties in good health and CMV-seronegative.

This clone was detected a few times. The chain couples TRBV14 to TRBJ1-6; D not resolved. Trimming took off 4 bases at V and 7 bases at J, with 14 bases between the two ends. CDR3 length equals 15 residues. Germline V gene data show CDR1 as SGHDN and CDR2 as FVKESK. CDR3 in DNA: TGTGCCAGCAGCCTAGCGTCACTTTTAAATTCACCCCTCCACTTT. Protein sequence: CASSLASLLNSPLHF.

The V call is TRBV7-2, the J call TRBJ2-1; 9 bases map to TRBD2. From germline, CDR1 is SGHTA and CDR2 FQGNSA. V lost 3 bases, J lost 6 bases, and 3 bases stayed unmatched. The CDR3 spans 14 residues. For the CDR3, the DNA is TGTGCCAGCAGCTTTAAGCGGGAGGCCAATGAGCAGTTCTTC. It codes for CASSFKREANEQFF.

The chain recombines TRBV30 with TRBJ1-1, with D unclear. The CDR3 spans 14 residues. Trimming took off 0 bases at V and 4 bases at J, with 12 bases between the two ends. Germline V gene data show CDR1 as GTSNPN and CDR2 as SVGIG (reference sequence). DNA of the CDR3: TGTGCCTGGAGTGTACTCTCTACCTCCACTGAAGCTTTCTTT. This sequence encodes CAWSVLSTSTEAFF.

The chain employs TRBV4-3 and TRBJ2-7; TRBD2 agrees at 9 bases. The V gene end was trimmed by 1 base and the J gene end by 4 bases; junction bases not matched to a gene: 8. The CDR3 extends over 16 amino acids. Germline V gene data show CDR1 as LGHNA and CDR2 as YSLEER. The CDR3 protein is CASSQGPTTSGYEQYF. The DNA for the CDR3 is TGCGCCAGCAGCCAAGGCCCAACGACTAGCGGTTACGAGCAGTACTTC.

V is TRBV5-1 and J is TRBJ2-1; the D gene is possibly TRBD2 (5 bases). Germline V gene data show CDR1 as SGHRS and CDR2 as YFSETQ. Deletions cut 2 bases from V and 4 bases from J, with 13 bases between. This CDR3 contains 15 residues. The CDR3 here is CASSFAGTRYNEQFF. CDR3 bases: TGCGCCAGCAGCTTTGCGGGCACTCGTTACAATGAGCAGTTCTTC. The full variable domain, its missing parts supplied by reference TRBV5-1 and TRBJ2-1, is KAGVTQTPRYLIKTRGQQVTLSCSPISGHRSVSWYQQTPGQGLQFLFEYFSETQRNKGNFPGRFSGRQFSNSRSEMNVSTLELGDSALYLCASSFAGTRYNEQFFGPGTRLTVL.

The gene calls are TRBV15 and TRBJ2-7, with TRBD2 matching 8 bases. Germline CDR1 is LNHNV and CDR2 is YYDKDF (reference sequence). J was trimmed by 6 bases and V by 3 bases; bases with no gene match: 4. The CDR3 is 13 residues long. CDR3 residues: CATSREAGVEQYF. The CDR3, as DNA: TGTGCCACCAGCAGGGAAGCGGGGGTCGAGCAGTACTTC.

This clone appeared a single time. V and J are TRBV5-4 and TRBJ2-7, with 8 bases aligning to TRBD1. The length of the CDR3 is 17 residues. Germline assignment: CDR1 SGHNT and CDR2 YYREEE (reference sequence). J gave up 0 bases and V 4 bases, and 12 bases lay outside the gene matches. The CDR3 coding sequence is TGTGCCAGCAGCCCAATCCCCCGGGACAGGAGCTCCTACGAGCAGTACTTC. Translation: CASSPIPRDRSSYEQYF. The whole variable domain, filled in from reference TRBV5-4 and TRBJ2-7, reads ETGVTQSPTHLIKTRGQQVTLRCSSQSGHNTVSWYQQALGQGPQFIFQYYREEENGRGNFPPRFSGLQFPNYSSELNVNALELDDSALYLCASSPIPRDRSSYEQYFGPGTRLTVT.

The chain uses TRBV7-2 and TRBJ2-5; D may be TRBD1 (5 bases). The V end was cut by 1 base, the J end by 5 bases, with 14 bases between. CDR1 SGHTA and CDR2 FQGNSA come from the germline V gene. CDR3 size: 15 residues. The DNA for the CDR3 is TGTGCCAGCAGCTTAGGGCAGGGATTGACGGAGACCCAGTACTTC. It codes for CASSLGQGLTETQYF.

This clone was seen only once. The CDR3 DNA follows: TGTGCCAGCAGTCCGGTAGCGGGGGGCCTCGACCCCACCTACGAGCAGTACTTC. It specifies CASSPVAGGLDPTYEQYF. V gene TRBV5-4 combines with J gene TRBJ2-7; 10 nucleotides line up with TRBD2. V lost 5 bases to trimming and J lost 2 bases; unmatched junction nucleotides: 16. The CDR3 extends over 18 amino acids. Germline V gives CDR1 SGHNT, CDR2 YYREEE (reference sequence).

The chain joins TRBV12-5 to TRBJ2-2, with D perhaps matching TRBD1 (5 bases). This CDR3 is 16 amino acids long. Germline V CDR1 and CDR2: LGHNT, FRNRAP. Between the trimmed V and J ends, which lost 3 bases and 0 bases, there was a span of 11 bases. As DNA, the CDR3 is TGTGCTAGTGGTTTTCGGACACCCACGAACACCGGGGAGCTGTTTTTT. Translation gives CASGFRTPTNTGELFF.